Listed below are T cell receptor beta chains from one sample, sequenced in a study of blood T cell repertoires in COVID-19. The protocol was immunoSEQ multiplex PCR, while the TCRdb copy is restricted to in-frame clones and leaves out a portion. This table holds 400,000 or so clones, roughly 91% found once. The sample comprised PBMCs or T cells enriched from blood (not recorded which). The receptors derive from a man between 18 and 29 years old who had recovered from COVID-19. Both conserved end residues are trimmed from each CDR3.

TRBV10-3 ATVTEMNTEAF
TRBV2 ASVQQENYNSPLH
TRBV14 ASRTAGSGANVLT
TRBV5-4 ASSLLAGNTGELF
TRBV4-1 ASSRWTDNTDTQY
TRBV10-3 AISETSGEYNEQF
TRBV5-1 ASSFQGGTKNTEAF
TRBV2 ASRPTGYEAF
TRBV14 ASSQPRTLTQETQY
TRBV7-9 ASSTHRTVNTGELF
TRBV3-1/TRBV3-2 ASSQDRESPLH
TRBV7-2 ASSSRPGTGYNEQF